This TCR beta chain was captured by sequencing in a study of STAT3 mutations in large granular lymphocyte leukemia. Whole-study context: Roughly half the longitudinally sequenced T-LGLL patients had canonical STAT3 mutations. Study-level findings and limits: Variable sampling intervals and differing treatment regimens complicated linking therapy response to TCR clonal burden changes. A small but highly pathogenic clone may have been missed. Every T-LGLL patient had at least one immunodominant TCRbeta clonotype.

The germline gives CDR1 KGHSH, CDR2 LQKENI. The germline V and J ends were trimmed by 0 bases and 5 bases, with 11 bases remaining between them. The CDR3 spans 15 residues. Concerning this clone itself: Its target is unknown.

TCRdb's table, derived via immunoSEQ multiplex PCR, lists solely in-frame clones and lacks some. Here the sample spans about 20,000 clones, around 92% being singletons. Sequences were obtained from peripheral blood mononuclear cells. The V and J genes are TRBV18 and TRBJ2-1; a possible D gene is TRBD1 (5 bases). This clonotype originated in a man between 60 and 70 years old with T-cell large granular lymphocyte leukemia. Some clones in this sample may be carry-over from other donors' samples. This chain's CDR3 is CASSPPNKQDNEQFF. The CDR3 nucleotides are TGTGCCAGCTCACCACCGAATAAACAGGACAATGAGCAGTTCTTC.